This TCR beta chain is drawn from a study of T cell repertoires in cytomegalovirus infection. Study-wide background: TCR beta signatures that were public indicated CMV infection and matching HLA type.

Unmatched junction bases numbered 9, after V lost 3 bases and J lost 4 bases. This CDR3 is built from 17 residues. The germline V gene encodes CDR1 MNHEY and CDR2 SMNVEV (reference sequence). Overall study results and limits: Public TCR beta family frequency separated CMV-and-HLA carriers, including in an independent cohort. Clonotype analysis showed dominance of the ex vivo response by HLA-C-restricted CMV-specific TCR beta clonotypes.

Many counts were recorded for this clonotype. Its target is unknown. MiXCR, applied by TCRdb to the reads, yields one record per CDR3 protein. This table has about 490,000 distinct CDR3 sequences, over 9% appearing once. Sequenced material: PBMCs. The chain recombines TRBV27 with TRBJ1-2, with 12 bases matching TRBD1. This clonotype was obtained from a human donor in good health (CMV status not recorded). Some clones in this sample may be carry-over from other donors' samples. As DNA, the CDR3 is TGTGCCAGCAGTTTGTTCCGGGACAGGGGGCGCCCCTATGGCTACACCTTC. The encoded protein is CASSLFRDRGRPYGYTF.